These T cell receptor beta chains were read from a single sample in a study of T cell clonotyping in hematopoietic cell transplantation. TCRdb's copy holds only in-frame clones and misses some; the assay was immunoSEQ multiplex PCR. Of fewer than 8,500 clones in the sample, 95% to 98% are singletons; the top ten hold around a sixth. Sequencing was performed on peripheral blood mononuclear cells, taken before stem cell transplant. All receptors come from a man in his sixties or seventies with acute myeloid leukemia. Some clones in this sample may be carry-over from other donors' samples. Each CDR3 is given with its conserved first and last residue. The D gene is left open where the match is weak.

v_gene: TRBV25-1
len: 15
j_gene: TRBJ1-1
d_gene: .
CDR3aa: CASSEYRTPHGEAFF
CDR3nt: TGTGCCAGCAGTGAATATAGGACACCCCATGGGGAAGCTTTCTTT

v_gene: TRBV7-8
len: 14
j_gene: TRBJ1-2
d_gene: .
CDR3aa: CASSLDREGYGYTF
CDR3nt: TGTGCCAGCAGCTTAGACAGGGAGGGCTATGGCTACACCTTC

v_gene: TRBV19
len: 15
j_gene: TRBJ2-7
d_gene: .
CDR3aa: CASSVPGISSYEQYF
CDR3nt: TGTGCCAGTAGTGTACCAGGAATAAGCTCCTACGAGCAGTACTTC

v_gene: TRBV9
len: 13
j_gene: TRBJ1-1
d_gene: .
CDR3aa: CASSVIRETEAFF
CDR3nt: TGTGCCAGCAGCGTAATCCGGGAAACTGAAGCTTTCTTT

v_gene: TRBV4-1
len: 15
j_gene: TRBJ2-1
d_gene: TRBD1
CDR3aa: CASSLRDRAPDEQFF
CDR3nt: TGCGCCAGCAGCCTACGGGACAGGGCTCCCGATGAGCAGTTCTTC

v_gene: TRBV14
len: 12
j_gene: TRBJ1-1
d_gene: .
CDR3aa: CASSQDRLEAFF
CDR3nt: TGTGCCAGCAGCCAAGATCGTCTTGAAGCTTTCTTT

v_gene: TRBV6-5
len: 16
j_gene: TRBJ1-4
d_gene: TRBD1
CDR3aa: CASSYSTGTGKEKLFF
CDR3nt: TGTGCCAGCAGTTACTCCACCGGGACAGGGAAGGAAAAACTGTTTTTT

v_gene: TRBV6-5
len: 14
j_gene: TRBJ1-1
d_gene: .
CDR3aa: CASSQMTVNTEAFF
CDR3nt: TGTGCCAGCAGTCAAATGACCGTGAACACTGAAGCTTTCTTT

v_gene: TRBV30
len: 16
j_gene: TRBJ2-2
d_gene: TRBD2
CDR3aa: CAWSPPGLAGTGELFF
CDR3nt: TGTGCCTGGTCCCCACCGGGACTAGCGGGAACCGGGGAGCTGTTTTTT

v_gene: TRBV6-5
len: 14
j_gene: TRBJ2-7
d_gene: TRBD2
CDR3aa: CASSPTGTSYEQYF
CDR3nt: TGTGCCAGCAGCCCAACCGGGACTAGCTACGAGCAGTACTTC